The rows below give T cell receptor beta chains drawn from one sample of a study of cytomegalovirus exposure and HLA in healthy donors. This table comes from immunoSEQ multiplex PCR, and its TCRdb copy is limited to in-frame clones, with some not included. The sample carries roughly 150,000 clones, approximately 73% recorded once. The sequenced sample was PBMCs. These receptor sequences come from a man between 25 and 39 years old in good health and CMV-seropositive. The CDR3 runs from the conserved cysteine through the conserved F or W. The D gene is left open where the match is weak. Part of the rows lack a size; the others show once, few, many or a class for expanded clones.

clone size: -; D gene: TRBD1; V gene: TRBV10-3; J gene: TRBJ2-7; CDR3 DNA: TGTGCCATCAGGGGACAGGGAAACAACGAGCAGTACTTC; CDR3 protein: CAIRGQGNNEQYF
clone size: -; D gene: -; V gene: TRBV5-1; J gene: TRBJ1-3; CDR3 DNA: TGCGCCAGCAGTTTAGGCGGGGGACAAACCTTCGGAAACACCATATATTTT; CDR3 protein: CASSLGGGQTFGNTIYF
clone size: once; D gene: -; V gene: TRBV14; J gene: TRBJ1-1; CDR3 DNA: TGTGCCAGCAGCCAAGCGAGGGCGCGGGTCAACACTGAAGCTTTCTTT; CDR3 protein: CASSQARARVNTEAFF
clone size: -; D gene: TRBD1; V gene: TRBV7-9; J gene: TRBJ2-1; CDR3 DNA: TGTGCCAGCAGCTCAGGACAGGGCCTCTTC; CDR3 protein: CASSSGQGLF
clone size: few; D gene: -; V gene: TRBV2; J gene: TRBJ2-5; CDR3 DNA: TGTCTCGCATCCGGGAGCGAAGAGACCCAGTACTTC; CDR3 protein: CLASGSEETQYF
clone size: -; D gene: -; V gene: TRBV5-1; J gene: TRBJ2-3; CDR3 DNA: TGCGCCAGCAGCCTGAAACCCCCAGCAGATACGCAGTATTTT; CDR3 protein: CASSLKPPADTQYF
clone size: few; D gene: TRBD1; V gene: TRBV6-5; J gene: TRBJ2-3; CDR3 DNA: TGTGCCAGCAGTTACTCAACGGACAGGGTAGCAGATACGCAGTATTTT; CDR3 protein: CASSYSTDRVADTQYF
clone size: -; D gene: -; V gene: TRBV10-1; J gene: TRBJ2-2; CDR3 DNA: TGCGCCAGCAGTGAGTCAACTCCCCCCGGGGAGCTGTTTTTT; CDR3 protein: CASSESTPPGELFF
clone size: -; D gene: -; V gene: TRBV7-2; J gene: TRBJ2-5; CDR3 DNA: TGTGCCAGCAGCTTCCAACTAGGAGCCGGAGAGACCCAGTACTTC; CDR3 protein: CASSFQLGAGETQYF
clone size: -; D gene: TRBD2; V gene: TRBV27; J gene: TRBJ2-7; CDR3 DNA: TGTGCCAGCGCTCGCGGGAGGCACTACGAGCAGTACTTC; CDR3 protein: CASARGRHYEQYF
clone size: -; D gene: -; V gene: TRBV13; J gene: TRBJ2-7; CDR3 DNA: TGTGCCAGCAGCCTCCGCTCCTACGAGCAGTACTTC; CDR3 protein: CASSLRSYEQYF
clone size: -; D gene: -; V gene: TRBV11-2; J gene: TRBJ1-1; CDR3 DNA: TGTGCCAGCAGCTCTTTTGGGGGGTTATCTGTGAACACTGAAGCTTTCTTT; CDR3 protein: CASSSFGGLSVNTEAFF
clone size: once; D gene: -; V gene: TRBV18; J gene: TRBJ2-2; CDR3 DNA: TGTGCCAGCTCACCCCCTGGGCATATGGCGAACACCGGGGAGCTGTTTTTT; CDR3 protein: CASSPPGHMANTGELFF
clone size: few; D gene: TRBD2; V gene: TRBV7-3; J gene: TRBJ2-3; CDR3 DNA: TGTGCCAGCAGCCCACGACTAGCGGGAGGGCATACGCAGTATTTT; CDR3 protein: CASSPRLAGGHTQYF
clone size: -; D gene: TRBD2; V gene: TRBV7-2; J gene: TRBJ2-7; CDR3 DNA: TGTGCCAGCAGCTGGGGGGGGGATTTTTACGAGCAGTACTTC; CDR3 protein: CASSWGGDFYEQYF
clone size: few; D gene: TRBD2; V gene: TRBV27; J gene: TRBJ2-3; CDR3 DNA: TGTGCCAGCAGTTTGCCAGCGGGAGATGGCACAGATACGCAGTATTTT; CDR3 protein: CASSLPAGDGTDTQYF
clone size: -; D gene: -; V gene: TRBV30; J gene: TRBJ2-7; CDR3 DNA: TGTGCCTGGAGTCGTCTCTACGAGCAGTACTTC; CDR3 protein: CAWSRLYEQYF
clone size: -; D gene: -; V gene: TRBV27; J gene: TRBJ2-3; CDR3 DNA: TGTGCCAGCAGTTCCCAGGTCGATACGCAGTATTTT; CDR3 protein: CASSSQVDTQYF
clone size: -; D gene: TRBD2; V gene: TRBV11-3; J gene: TRBJ2-3; CDR3 DNA: TGTGCCAGCAGCTTAGTTGGGGGGGGCACAGATACGCAGTATTTT; CDR3 protein: CASSLVGGGTDTQYF
clone size: -; D gene: -; V gene: TRBV7-2; J gene: TRBJ1-1; CDR3 DNA: TGTGCCAGCAGCCCCTCAGGAAGGATCGAAGCTTTCTTT; CDR3 protein: CASSPSGRIEAFF